This paragraph reports one T cell receptor (beta chain). The data stem from a study of Ad26.COV2.S vaccination and SARS-CoV-2 variants. The overall study: The authors gave Ad26.COV2.S intramuscularly, either once or twice 56 days apart.

The treatment here: 15 to 20 received Ad26.COV2.S at low or high dose, single or two shots; about 5 received placebo; per-sample allocation not given. After the first vaccine or placebo injection, samples were drawn on day 63. This CDR3 is 13 amino acids long. V lost 4 bases and J 4 bases, leaving 10 bases between the germline ends. Germline CDR1 reads MNHEY; CDR2 reads SVGAGI. Assay: immunoSEQ multiplex PCR; the TCRdb copy retains only in-frame clones and omits some. The sample records roughly 380,000 clones, roughly 90% being singletons. The material was peripheral blood, obtained in a trial of Ad26.COV2.S vaccine versus placebo. This TCR came from a person between 18 and 59 years old who received the Ad26.COV2.S COVID-19 vaccine or a placebo. V usage is TRBV6-5 and J usage is TRBJ2-5, with D perhaps TRBD2 (6 bases). Here the CDR3 reads CASSSSAGETQYF. The CDR3 nucleotides read TGTGCCAGCAGTTCTAGCGCAGGAGAGACCCAGTACTTC.